The 18 T cell receptor beta chains listed next were all sequenced from one sample in a study of blood T cell repertoires in COVID-19. Clones were sequenced by immunoSEQ multiplex PCR, and TCRdb holds only the in-frame ones, with some missing. The data hold over 150,000 clones, with 91% observed a single time. Sample: peripheral blood. These receptors were taken from a man aged 50 to 60 with acute or convalescent COVID-19.

The CDR3 DNA reads as TGTGCCAGCAGAACCAAGAACGGTCCCGGGGAGCTGTTTTTT. Its translation: CASRTKNGPGELFF. The chain carries TRBV11-1 and TRBJ2-2; no firm D call. With 6 bases removed from V and 6 bases from J, the gap between germline ends came to 14 bases. The CDR3 is 14 amino acids. The germline CDR1 and CDR2 sequences are SGHAT and FQDESV (reference sequence).

The chain combines TRBV6-2 or TRBV6-3 with TRBJ1-2; 7 nucleotides agree with TRBD1. Germline CDR1 reads MNHEY; CDR2 reads SVGEGT. Trimming removed 6 bases from V and 4 bases from J; junction bases left unmatched: 8. This CDR3 spans 14 amino acids. The CDR3 loop is CASSHRGGGYGYTF. Here the CDR3 DNA reads TGTGCCAGCAGCCACAGGGGAGGAGGCTATGGCTACACCTTC.

This clone was seen only a few times. The chain is built from TRBV7-8 and TRBJ1-5; D might be TRBD1 (6 bases). This CDR3 region has 18 residues. V lost 2 bases to trimming and J lost 0 bases, with 17 bases between them. The V gene's germline CDR1 is SGHVS and CDR2 FQNEAQ. The CDR3 DNA reads as TGTGCCAGCAGCTTAACATCTTGGACAGATTATAGCAATCAGCCCCAGCATTTT. It yields the protein CASSLTSWTDYSNQPQHF.

The chain joins TRBV7-6 to TRBJ2-3, with D possibly being TRBD2 (5 bases). CDR1 SGHVS and CDR2 FNYEAQ come from the germline V gene. This CDR3 region has 15 residues. With 0 bases removed from V and 1 base from J, the gap between germline ends came to 8 bases. CDR3 protein: CASSLARGRTDTQYF. The CDR3 nucleotides read TGTGCCAGCAGCTTAGCGAGAGGGCGCACAGATACGCAGTATTTT.

A single count supports this clone. The chain uses TRBV12-3 or TRBV12-4 and TRBJ1-5, with a possible D match to TRBD1 (6 bases). V dropped 7 bases and J dropped 7 bases, with 14 bases sitting between them. The CDR3 is 13 amino acids. CDR3 loop: CASTQGGEQPQHF. CDR3 DNA sequence: TGTGCCAGCACCCAAGGGGGTGAACAGCCCCAGCATTTT.

The rearrangement joins TRBV6-2 or TRBV6-3 to TRBJ2-7; D unresolved. V lost 6 bases, J lost 3 bases, and 6 bases lay in between. Looked up from germline, CDR1 is MNHEY and CDR2 is SVGEGT. This CDR3 region has 11 residues. The DNA for the CDR3 is TGTGCCAGCAGCAATCTCTACGAGCAGTACTTC. Protein sequence: CASSNLYEQYF.

The CDR3 reads CASTSGTGGARGYTF. The CDR3 region has the DNA TGTGCCAGCACCTCCGGGACAGGGGGCGCGAGAGGCTACACCTTC. The J gene is TRBJ1-2, the V gene TRBV6-5; 12 bases line up with TRBD1. CDR1 is MNHEY, CDR2 SVGAGI, per germline. V lost 7 bases to trimming and J lost 8 bases; unmatched junction nucleotides: 11. This CDR3 is 15 amino acids long.

CDR3 sequence: CARSQTRTGYLTSNQPQHF. The DNA of the CDR3 is TGTGCCAGAAGTCAGACCCGGACAGGTTACCTGACAAGCAATCAGCCCCAGCATTTT. The gene calls are TRBV5-3 and TRBJ1-5, with TRBD1 identical over 7 bases. TRBV5-3 is marked as an open reading frame, function uncertain. V shed 5 bases, J shed 1 base, and the junction held 18 bases outside the gene matches. The CDR3 extends over 19 amino acids.

The chain employs TRBV18 and TRBJ2-5, with 9 positions matching TRBD2. Germline CDR1 KGHSH, CDR2 LQKENI. With V trimmed by 5 bases and J by 5 bases, 9 bases remained unmatched. The CDR3 has 15 residues. This CDR3 is CASSATPAGGETQYF. DNA for the CDR3: TGTGCCAGCTCAGCGACTCCAGCGGGAGGTGAGACCCAGTACTTC.

The genes are TRBV30 and TRBJ1-6, with 7 bases identical to TRBD1. Germline lookup yields CDR1 GTSNPN and CDR2 SVGIG (reference sequence). CDR3 size: 17 residues. Germline trimming cut 2 bases from V and 0 bases from J; bases unmatched to any gene: 7. The CDR3 here is CAWSQGQLSSYNSPLHF. CDR3 coding DNA: TGTGCCTGGAGTCAGGGACAGTTGAGCTCCTATAATTCACCCCTCCACTTT.

The chain links TRBV6-2 or TRBV6-3 to TRBJ1-5; no clear D. Per germline, CDR1 MNHEY and CDR2 SVGEGT. Trimming pared 4 bases from V and 2 bases from J, leaving 12 bases between. The CDR3 is 15 residues long. Here the CDR3 DNA reads TGTGCCAGCAGTTTAGCGTTTTGGGGCAATCAGCCCCAGCATTTT. Translated: CASSLAFWGNQPQHF.

V is TRBV19 and J is TRBJ2-3; 8 bases agree with TRBD2. CDR3 length: 14 amino acids. The germline CDR1 and CDR2 sequences are LNHDA and SQIVND (reference sequence). Trimming took 5 bases from V and 2 from J; bases not matched to a gene: 3. The CDR3 is CASSGLAATDTQYF. In DNA form, the CDR3 reads TGTGCCAGTAGTGGACTAGCCGCCACAGATACGCAGTATTTT.

This sequence joins TRBV11-2 and TRBJ2-2; 9 nucleotides align to TRBD2. The germline gives CDR1 SGHAT, CDR2 FQNNGV. This CDR3 spans 14 amino acids. Germline trimming cut 5 bases from V and 7 bases from J; bases unmatched to any gene: 5. The CDR3 DNA reads as TGTGCCAGCAGCCCAAATAGCGGGAGCGGGGAGCTGTTTTTT. Its protein product is CASSPNSGSGELFF.

The chain recombines TRBV20-1 with TRBJ2-7; D ambiguous. Germline lookup yields CDR1 DFQATT and CDR2 SNEGSKA (reference sequence). This CDR3 has 14 residues. V was clipped by 3 bases and J by 0 bases, with 12 bases between them. CDR3 residues: CSASIPESSYEQYF. The CDR3 nucleotides read TGCAGTGCTAGTATACCAGAAAGCTCCTACGAGCAGTACTTC.

The chain employs TRBV11-3 and TRBJ2-7; tentatively, D is TRBD2 (6 bases). This CDR3 spans 11 amino acids. V was pared by 5 bases and J by 4 bases, with 6 bases between. The germline V gene has CDR1 SGHNT and CDR2 YENEEA. CDR3 sequence (DNA): TGTGCCAGCAGCGGGGGGTACGAGCAGTACTTC. It yields the protein CASSGGYEQYF. The variable domain in full, completed from reference TRBV11-3 and TRBJ2-7, reads EAGVVQSPRYKIIEKKQPVAFWCNPISGHNTLYWYLQNLGQGPELLIRYENEEAVDDSQLPKDRFSAERLKGVDSTLKIQPAELGDSAVYLCASSGGYEQYFGPGTRLTVT.

The chain combines TRBV13 with TRBJ2-1, with TRBD2 matching 11 bases. V shed 5 bases, J shed 7 bases, and the junction held 13 bases outside the gene matches. The germline CDR1 and CDR2 sequences are PRHDT and FYEKMQ (reference sequence). The CDR3 extends over 17 amino acids. The CDR3: CASSRKVLAGGKNEQFF. CDR3 nucleotides: TGTGCCAGCAGCCGAAAGGTGCTAGCGGGAGGAAAGAATGAGCAGTTCTTC.

The rearrangement uses TRBV7-8 and TRBJ2-1; D is unresolved. The V end was cut by 2 bases, the J end by 5 bases, with 13 bases between. The CDR3 length is 15 residues. The germline V gene encodes CDR1 SGHVS and CDR2 FQNEAQ. CDR3 nucleotides: TGTGCCAGCAGCTTATCTGGCATCCTCAACAATGAGCAGTTCTTC. Translation gives CASSLSGILNNEQFF.

The CDR3 DNA follows: TGTGCCAGCACCCTAGAGGGGACAGGCTACTATGGCTACACCTTC. Translation gives CASTLEGTGYYGYTF. This chain uses TRBV28 with TRBJ1-2, with 8 bases matching TRBD1. Germline lookup yields CDR1 MDHEN and CDR2 SYDVKM. The J segment lost 3 bases and the V segment lost 7 bases, leaving 10 bases of the junction unmatched. This CDR3 region has 15 residues.